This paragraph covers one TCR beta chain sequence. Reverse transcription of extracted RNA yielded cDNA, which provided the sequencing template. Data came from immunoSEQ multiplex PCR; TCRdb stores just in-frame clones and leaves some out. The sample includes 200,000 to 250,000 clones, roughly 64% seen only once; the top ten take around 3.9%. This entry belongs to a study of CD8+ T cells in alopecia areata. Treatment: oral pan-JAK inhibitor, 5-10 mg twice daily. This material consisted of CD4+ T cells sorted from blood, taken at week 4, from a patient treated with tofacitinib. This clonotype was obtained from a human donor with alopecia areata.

The CDR3 region is CAWSVQGAREQYF. DNA of the CDR3: TGTGCCTGGAGTGTACAGGGGGCGCGTGAGCAGTACTTC. The chain recombines TRBV30 with TRBJ2-7, with 9 bases identical to TRBD1. J gave up 7 bases and V 0 bases, and 4 bases lay outside the gene matches. The CDR3 sequence is 13 residues long. In germline, CDR1 is GTSNPN, CDR2 SVGIG (reference sequence). The variable domain in full, with the rest retrieved from reference TRBV30 and TRBJ2-7, is SQTIHQWPATLVQPVGSPLSLECTVEGTSNPNLYWYRQAAGRGLQLLFYSVGIGQISSEVPQNLSASRPQDRQFILSSKKLLLSDSGFYLCAWSVQGAREQYFGPGTRLTVT.